The source of this T cell receptor beta chain is a study of cytomegalovirus exposure and HLA in healthy donors. Study results and caveats: What a later analysis reportedly showed was that an Asian-associated ancestry cluster had fewer N-insertions than the 666-donor mean.

The CDR3 extends over 18 amino acids. Per the germline V gene, CDR1 is MDHEN and CDR2 is SYDVKM. Trimming removed 2 bases at V and 0 bases at J, with 17 bases between. PCR employed 60 Vbeta and 13 Jbeta primers. The data were produced by immunoSEQ multiplex PCR, yet TCRdb's version contains in-frame clones alone and is incomplete. The data hold about 170,000 clones, with around 77% observed a single time. With respect to this clone: Its antigen is undetermined.

The sample was PBMCs. This chain links TRBV28 with TRBJ2-4; D gene uncertain. The receptor was isolated from a female donor in good health and CMV-seronegative. Here the CDR3 DNA reads TGTGCCAGCAGTTTAGTCCCTCGCGAGTTACTAGCCAAAAACATTCAGTACTTC. Residues: CASSLVPRELLAKNIQYF.